These T cell receptor beta chains were read from a single sample in a study of T cells in tumors after PD-1 blockade. Generated by immunoSEQ multiplex PCR, the TCRdb table keeps only in-frame clones and is missing some. The repertoire includes approximately 2,000 clones, less than 70% of them detected once, and approximately 16% sits in the top ten. Here the sequenced sample was tumor tissue, taken before anti-PD-1 treatment. The receptors come from a human donor with basal cell carcinoma. Both conserved end residues are part of each CDR3. D genes are given only for firm matches. Size is omitted from some rows. Given values are once, few, many or a class for expanded clones.

.,TRBD2,TRBJ2-7,TRBV15,CATSGGESSYEQYF,TGTGCCACCAGCGGGGGGGAAAGCTCCTACGAGCAGTACTTC
.,TRBD2,TRBJ2-5,TRBV5-1,CASSQGLAGGVETQYF,TGCGCCAGCAGCCAAGGACTAGCGGGGGGCGTGGAGACCCAGTACTTC
few,.,TRBJ1-4,TRBV7-9,CASSLRGGEKLFF,TGTGCCAGCAGCTTAAGAGGGGGTGAAAAACTGTTTTTT
.,.,TRBJ2-7,TRBV9,CASSVTGVSYEQYF,TGTGCCAGCAGCGTGACGGGGGTATCCTACGAGCAGTACTTC
.,.,TRBJ1-4,TRBV9,CASSDTGGVNEKLFF,TGTGCCAGCAGCGATACTGGGGGGGTTAATGAAAAACTGTTTTTT
few,.,TRBJ2-5,TRBV6-4,CASSDGPQGTQYF,TGTGCCAGCAGTGACGGACCTCAGGGGACCCAGTACTTC
once,.,TRBJ2-3,TRBV29-1,CSVVAGTDTQYF,TGCAGCGTTGTGGCGGGCACAGATACGCAGTATTTT
.,.,TRBJ1-6,TRBV14,CASSQDPTGHLSPLHF,TGTGCCAGCAGCCAAGATCCGACGGGGCATCTGAGTCCCCTCCACTTT
once,.,TRBJ1-5,TRBV28,CASNPLRVNQPQHF,TGTGCCAGCAATCCCCTGAGGGTGAATCAGCCCCAGCATTTT
.,TRBD1,TRBJ2-7,TRBV7-9,CASSLDRGWAYEQYF,TGTGCCAGCAGCTTGGACAGGGGGTGGGCCTACGAGCAGTACTTC
.,.,TRBJ2-4,TRBV28,CASSPGTDNKNIQYF,TGTGCCAGCAGCCCTGGGACGGATAATAAAAACATTCAGTACTTC
.,.,TRBJ2-6,TRBV19,CASRSPGANVLTF,TGTGCCAGTAGGTCGCCTGGGGCCAACGTCCTGACTTTC
once,TRBD2,TRBJ2-3,TRBV7-9,CASSFSGANTDTQYF,TGTGCCAGCAGCTTCAGCGGGGCTAACACAGATACGCAGTATTTT
.,TRBD1,TRBJ1-2,TRBV24-1,CATSDRDSHGYTF,TGTGCCACCAGTGATCGGGACAGCCATGGCTACACCTTC
.,.,TRBJ1-2,TRBV29-1,CSVVVSYGYTF,TGCAGCGTTGTCGTTTCCTATGGCTACACCTTC
.,.,TRBJ1-3,TRBV7-2,CASSFQQSVSGNTIYF,TGTGCCAGCAGCTTCCAACAGAGTGTCTCTGGAAACACCATATATTTT
.,.,TRBJ2-1,TRBV15,CATSRDGGNNEQFF,TGTGCCACCAGCAGAGATGGCGGGAACAATGAGCAGTTCTTC
few,.,TRBJ1-1,TRBV27,CASSPAKRDVNTEAFF,TGTGCCAGCAGTCCAGCCAAACGGGACGTGAACACTGAAGCTTTCTTT
.,.,TRBJ2-7,TRBV18,CASSPTGNSYEQYF,TGTGCCAGCTCACCAACAGGGAACTCCTACGAGCAGTACTTC
large,TRBD1,TRBJ1-5,TRBV30,CAWSSQNRGGQPQHF,TGTGCCTGGAGTAGCCAAAACAGGGGCGGTCAGCCCCAGCATTTT
.,.,TRBJ1-1,TRBV4-3,CASSQEDLLGGTEAFF,TGCGCCAGCAGCCAAGAAGACTTACTCGGGGGAACTGAAGCTTTCTTT
.,TRBD1,TRBJ2-1,TRBV7-6,CASSLGQGVGDEQFF,TGTGCCAGCAGCTTAGGACAGGGGGTAGGCGATGAGCAGTTCTTC
.,TRBD2,TRBJ2-3,TRBV6-2/TRBV6-3,CASSYQAGLAGVTDTQYF,TGTGCCAGCAGTTACCAGGCGGGACTAGCGGGAGTGACAGATACGCAGTATTTT
.,.,TRBJ2-7,TRBV13,CASSIRLVGEQYF,TGTGCCAGCAGCATCCGACTAGTCGGCGAGCAGTACTTC
.,.,TRBJ2-7,TRBV27,CASMGGASYEQYF,TGTGCCAGCATGGGGGGGGCCTCCTACGAGCAGTACTTC
.,TRBD2,TRBJ2-7,TRBV7-9,CASSPTPWRGAREQYF,TGTGCCAGCAGCCCCACCCCCTGGCGGGGGGCGAGGGAGCAGTACTTC
.,TRBD1,TRBJ1-2,TRBV5-4,CASSRRGQGYGYTF,TGTGCCAGCAGCCGGAGAGGACAGGGCTATGGCTACACCTTC
.,.,TRBJ1-5,TRBV3-1/TRBV3-2,CASSQGPQPQHF,TGTGCCAGCAGCCAGGGGCCTCAGCCCCAGCATTTT
.,TRBD1,TRBJ2-1,TRBV19,CASSLQNPGQVYNEQFF,TGTGCCAGTAGTCTACAAAACCCGGGACAGGTATACAATGAGCAGTTCTTC
.,.,TRBJ2-5,TRBV19,CASRKFLETQYF,TGTGCCAGTAGGAAATTTTTGGAGACCCAGTACTTC
.,.,TRBJ2-2,TRBV5-5,CASSSRTRNTGELFF,TGTGCCAGCAGCTCCCGGACGAGGAACACCGGGGAGCTGTTTTTT
once,TRBD2,TRBJ2-1,TRBV4-1,CASSQLAGVTYNEQFF,TGCGCCAGCAGCCAGCTAGCGGGGGTTACCTACAATGAGCAGTTCTTC
.,TRBD1,TRBJ1-2,TRBV5-1,CASSGTGLRGYTF,TGCGCCAGCAGTGGGACAGGGCTACGTGGCTACACCTTC
.,.,TRBJ2-7,TRBV19,CASSIQIVGEQYF,TGTGCCAGTAGTATCCAGATCGTAGGGGAGCAGTACTTC
.,.,TRBJ2-1,TRBV5-1,CASSFPGTYNEQFF,TGCGCCAGCAGCTTCCCAGGAACCTACAATGAGCAGTTCTTC
once,TRBD1,TRBJ1-4,TRBV5-5,CASSLVRQGSANEKLFF,TGTGCCAGCAGCTTGGTTCGACAGGGGTCGGCTAATGAAAAACTGTTTTTT
.,TRBD1,TRBJ1-4,TRBV6-1,CASSARLTGGNEKLFF,TGTGCCAGCAGTGCCCGCCTTACAGGGGGGAATGAAAAACTGTTTTTT
.,TRBD1,TRBJ2-5,TRBV18,CASSPRQGLQETQYF,TGTGCCAGCTCACCGAGACAGGGCCTACAAGAGACCCAGTACTTC
.,.,TRBJ2-6,TRBV19,CATQRDKARTGANVLTF,TGTGCCACCCAGCGGGACAAAGCTAGAACTGGGGCCAACGTCCTGACTTTC
.,TRBD1,TRBJ2-2,TRBV3-1/TRBV3-2,CASSQDWDRRFNTGELFF,TGTGCCAGCAGCCAAGATTGGGACAGGCGCTTTAACACCGGGGAGCTGTTTTTT
.,.,TRBJ2-3,TRBV5-1,CASSLGDTQYF,TGCGCCAGCAGCTTGGGGGATACGCAGTATTTT
.,.,TRBJ1-2,TRBV7-2,CASSLAGNYGYTF,TGTGCCAGCAGCTTAGCGGGGAACTATGGCTACACCTTC
.,.,TRBJ1-1,TRBV24-1,CATSDFRGTEAFF,TGTGCCACCAGTGATTTCCGGGGCACTGAAGCTTTCTTT
few,.,TRBJ2-7,TRBV6-5,CASSFGRAYEQYF,TGTGCCAGCAGTTTTGGACGGGCCTACGAGCAGTACTTC
.,.,TRBJ1-6,TRBV6-5,CASRVPDGVRSPLHF,TGTGCCAGCAGGGTTCCGGACGGGGTGCGGTCACCCCTCCACTTT
few,TRBD1,TRBJ2-1,TRBV6-6,CASRQGASYNEQFF,TGTGCCAGCAGACAGGGGGCCTCCTACAATGAGCAGTTCTTC
few,.,TRBJ1-6,TRBV10-3,CAISGAVDNSPLHF,TGTGCCATCAGTGGAGCCGTAGATAATTCACCCCTCCACTTT
once,TRBD2,TRBJ2-5,TRBV6-5,CASRAPAGQETQYF,TGTGCCAGCAGGGCTCCAGCGGGGCAAGAGACCCAGTACTTC
few,.,TRBJ2-7,TRBV7-9,CASSLHSVYGGTYEQYF,TGTGCCAGCAGCCTCCACTCTGTTTACGGGGGAACCTACGAGCAGTACTTC
once,TRBD2,TRBJ2-7,TRBV30,CAWAGDPSYEQYF,TGTGCCTGGGCGGGGGACCCTTCCTACGAGCAGTACTTC
.,.,TRBJ2-3,TRBV7-3,CASSEGKLLTQYF,TGTGCCAGCAGCGAGGGGAAGCTTCTTACGCAGTATTTT
few,TRBD1,TRBJ1-5,TRBV6-2/TRBV6-3,CASSYRPGTGTRNQPQHF,TGTGCCAGCAGTTACCGCCCCGGGACAGGGACTCGCAATCAGCCCCAGCATTTT
.,.,TRBJ1-2,TRBV5-4,CASSSPPRRGYTF,TGTGCCAGCAGCTCCCCTCCAAGGAGGGGCTACACCTTC
.,.,TRBJ1-1,TRBV7-8,CASSLFGSAEAFF,TGTGCCAGCAGCTTATTCGGGTCCGCTGAAGCTTTCTTT
large,.,TRBJ2-2,TRBV19,CASSWEALGAGELFF,TGTGCCAGTAGTTGGGAGGCTCTGGGGGCCGGGGAGCTGTTTTTT
.,.,TRBJ2-6,TRBV7-3,CASSYQSSGANVLTF,TGTGCCAGCAGCTACCAGAGCTCTGGGGCCAACGTCCTGACTTTC
once,.,TRBJ1-4,TRBV4-2,CASSQDGGAPEKLFF,TGTGCCAGCAGCCAAGATGGGGGAGCCCCTGAAAAACTGTTTTTT